The rows below give T cell receptor beta chains drawn from one sample of a study of blood T cell repertoires in COVID-19. TCRdb's table, derived via immunoSEQ multiplex PCR, lists solely in-frame clones and lacks some. Among 110,000 to 150,000 clones listed, approximately 92% were seen once. The sample comprised peripheral blood. The receptor set was obtained from a woman between 55 and 75 years old with active COVID-19. Each CDR3 is given with its conserved first and last residue. Fields, in order: V gene, J gene, clone size, D gene, CDR3 protein, CDR3 DNA. A D gene is named only where the DNA matches it firmly. The listing skips clone size in some rows; elsewhere it reads once, few, many or a size class.

V: TRBV4-1
J: TRBJ2-3
size: -
D: -
CDR3: CSAGTSADTQYF
DNA: TGCAGTGCCGGGACATCAGCAGATACGCAGTATTTT

V: TRBV5-1
J: TRBJ2-2
size: -
D: -
CDR3: CASTLAGNTGELFF
DNA: TGCGCCAGCACCCTGGCAGGCAACACCGGGGAGCTGTTTTTT

V: TRBV11-3
J: TRBJ2-1
size: -
D: TRBD2
CDR3: CASIVASLGAGVIYNEQFF
DNA: TGTGCCAGCATCGTAGCTAGTCTAGGGGCGGGAGTTATCTACAATGAGCAGTTCTTC

V: TRBV6-5
J: TRBJ1-5
size: -
D: -
CDR3: CASSYSTGPNQPQHF
DNA: TGTGCCAGCAGTTACTCTACAGGGCCAAATCAGCCCCAGCATTTT

V: TRBV14
J: TRBJ2-1
size: -
D: TRBD2
CDR3: CASSHGLADRNEQFF
DNA: TGTGCCAGCAGCCACGGACTAGCGGACCGGAATGAGCAGTTCTTC

V: TRBV28
J: TRBJ1-2
size: -
D: TRBD1
CDR3: CASQQGIYGYTF
DNA: TGTGCCAGCCAACAGGGGATCTATGGCTACACCTTC

V: TRBV4-1
J: TRBJ2-5
size: -
D: TRBD2
CDR3: CASSQDSGLASETQYF
DNA: TGCGCCAGCAGCCAAGATTCGGGACTAGCATCCGAGACCCAGTACTTC

V: TRBV6-2/TRBV6-3
J: TRBJ2-7
size: once
D: TRBD2
CDR3: CASSYPTSGSLSFHEQYF
DNA: TGTGCCAGCAGTTACCCAACTAGCGGGAGTCTGTCGTTCCACGAGCAGTACTTC

V: TRBV11-2
J: TRBJ2-1
size: -
D: -
CDR3: CASREKAASPNEQFF
DNA: TGTGCCAGCCGCGAGAAGGCGGCTAGTCCCAATGAGCAGTTCTTC

V: TRBV28
J: TRBJ2-1
size: -
D: TRBD1
CDR3: CASSHPGTGSYNEQFF
DNA: TGTGCCAGCAGCCACCCCGGGACAGGGAGCTACAATGAGCAGTTCTTC

V: TRBV4-2
J: TRBJ2-5
size: -
D: TRBD1
CDR3: CASSPGQVQETQYF
DNA: TGTGCCAGCAGCCCCGGACAGGTCCAAGAGACCCAGTACTTC

V: TRBV27
J: TRBJ2-7
size: -
D: TRBD2
CDR3: CASSPRLAGRHYEQYF
DNA: TGTGCCAGCAGTCCAAGACTAGCGGGGCGACACTACGAGCAGTACTTC

V: TRBV2
J: TRBJ1-2
size: -
D: TRBD1
CDR3: CASSVGQVISGYTF
DNA: TGTGCCAGCAGTGTCGGACAGGTGATAAGTGGCTACACCTTC

V: TRBV6-1
J: TRBJ1-1
size: -
D: -
CDR3: CASSEVWRRNTEAFF
DNA: TGTGCCAGCAGTGAAGTCTGGCGGAGGAACACTGAAGCTTTCTTT

V: TRBV5-1
J: TRBJ2-7
size: -
D: TRBD2
CDR3: CASRPLLAGTYEQYF
DNA: TGCGCCAGCAGGCCCCTCCTAGCGGGAACCTACGAGCAGTACTTC

V: TRBV19
J: TRBJ2-4
size: -
D: TRBD2
CDR3: CASSTTSGRAGTSRAKNIQYF
DNA: TGTGCCAGTAGTACGACTAGCGGGAGGGCCGGTACCTCGAGGGCCAAAAACATTCAGTACTTC

V: TRBV28
J: TRBJ1-1
size: -
D: -
CDR3: CASSLGTPGETEAFF
DNA: TGTGCCAGCAGTTTAGGGACTCCTGGGGAAACTGAAGCTTTCTTT

V: TRBV5-1
J: TRBJ2-7
size: -
D: TRBD1
CDR3: CASSLRTGGDEQYF
DNA: TGCGCCAGCAGCTTGAGGACAGGGGGCGACGAGCAGTACTTC

V: TRBV9
J: TRBJ2-5
size: -
D: -
CDR3: CASSVATEQETQYF
DNA: TGTGCCAGCAGCGTAGCTACCGAGCAAGAGACCCAGTACTTC

V: TRBV15
J: TRBJ2-2
size: -
D: TRBD2
CDR3: CATSRAAGGRGTGELFF
DNA: TGTGCCACCAGCAGAGCTGCGGGAGGACGGGGCACCGGGGAGCTGTTTTTT

V: TRBV7-2
J: TRBJ2-3
size: -
D: -
CDR3: CASSSAGLGRASDTQYF
DNA: TGTGCCAGCAGCTCGGCCGGACTCGGGCGGGCGTCAGATACGCAGTATTTT

V: TRBV28
J: TRBJ2-3
size: -
D: -
CDR3: CASSHPLGASTDTQYF
DNA: TGTGCCAGCAGCCACCCTTTAGGGGCTAGCACAGATACGCAGTATTTT

V: TRBV5-1
J: TRBJ2-1
size: -
D: TRBD2
CDR3: CASSSMSAGGGGEQFF
DNA: TGCGCCAGCAGCTCCATGTCGGCGGGAGGAGGCGGTGAGCAGTTCTTC

V: TRBV7-2
J: TRBJ2-3
size: -
D: TRBD2
CDR3: CASSLAEGLATDTQYF
DNA: TGTGCCAGCAGCTTAGCGGAAGGACTAGCGACAGATACGCAGTATTTT

V: TRBV12-3/TRBV12-4
J: TRBJ1-2
size: -
D: -
CDR3: CASSFRGFGYTF
DNA: TGTGCCAGCAGTTTTAGGGGTTTTGGCTACACCTTC

V: TRBV3-1/TRBV3-2
J: TRBJ2-1
size: -
D: TRBD2
CDR3: CASSQNCMASGRKNEQFF
DNA: TGTGCCAGCAGCCAAAATTGTATGGCTAGCGGGAGAAAAAATGAGCAGTTCTTC

V: TRBV10-3
J: TRBJ2-1
size: -
D: -
CDR3: CAIGGGSSYNEQFF
DNA: TGTGCCATCGGGGGCGGGAGCTCCTACAATGAGCAGTTCTTC

V: TRBV5-4
J: TRBJ2-1
size: -
D: -
CDR3: CASSSELDEQFF
DNA: TGTGCCAGCAGCTCGGAGCTGGATGAGCAGTTCTTC

V: TRBV19
J: TRBJ2-3
size: few
D: -
CDR3: CASSNLAGSTDTQYF
DNA: TGTGCCAGTAGCAACCTGGCGGGCTCCACAGATACGCAGTATTTT

V: TRBV19
J: TRBJ2-7
size: -
D: -
CDR3: CASSLARGEQYF
DNA: TGTGCCAGTAGTCTAGCCCGGGGGGAGCAGTACTTC

V: TRBV7-6
J: TRBJ2-3
size: -
D: TRBD2
CDR3: CASSSSLAGIPDTQYF
DNA: TGTGCCAGCAGCTCAAGCTTAGCGGGAATCCCAGATACGCAGTATTTT

V: TRBV2
J: TRBJ1-1
size: -
D: -
CDR3: CASSWEGNIGTEAFF
DNA: TGTGCCAGCAGTTGGGAGGGGAACATAGGCACTGAAGCTTTCTTT

V: TRBV29-1
J: TRBJ2-2
size: -
D: TRBD1
CDR3: CSVLRGQGIPGELFF
DNA: TGCAGCGTACTACGGGGACAGGGGATCCCCGGGGAGCTGTTTTTT

V: TRBV5-1
J: TRBJ1-4
size: once
D: TRBD1
CDR3: CASRLQGAKMLNEKLFF
DNA: TGCGCCAGCAGGTTACAGGGGGCTAAAATGCTAAATGAAAAACTGTTTTTT

V: TRBV6-5
J: TRBJ1-2
size: -
D: -
CDR3: CASSQDTDYGYTF
DNA: TGTGCCAGCAGCCAGGACACGGACTATGGCTACACCTTC

V: TRBV14
J: TRBJ2-4
size: once
D: -
CDR3: CASSTADRILAKNIQYF
DNA: TGTGCCAGCAGCACCGCCGACAGGATACTAGCCAAAAACATTCAGTACTTC

V: TRBV5-6
J: TRBJ2-7
size: -
D: -
CDR3: CASSLLERPVQYF
DNA: TGTGCCAGCAGCTTGCTGGAGCGCCCGGTGCAGTACTTC

V: TRBV12-3/TRBV12-4
J: TRBJ1-1
size: -
D: -
CDR3: CASSFLNTEAFF
DNA: TGTGCCAGCAGTTTCTTGAACACTGAAGCTTTCTTT

V: TRBV11-2
J: TRBJ2-3
size: -
D: -
CDR3: CASSSWFRGNTDTQYF
DNA: TGTGCCAGCAGCTCCTGGTTCAGGGGAAATACAGATACGCAGTATTTT

V: TRBV7-2
J: TRBJ2-3
size: -
D: TRBD2
CDR3: CASSLAAGPTTDTQYF
DNA: TGTGCCAGCAGCTTAGCAGCGGGGCCCACAACAGATACGCAGTATTTT

V: TRBV7-2
J: TRBJ1-4
size: -
D: TRBD1
CDR3: CASSLGGTGLEKLFF
DNA: TGTGCCAGCAGCTTAGGAGGGACAGGGCTTGAAAAACTGTTTTTT

V: TRBV4-2
J: TRBJ2-2
size: -
D: -
CDR3: CASSQESRRAGELFF
DNA: TGTGCCAGCAGCCAAGAATCGCGGAGGGCAGGGGAGCTGTTTTTT

V: TRBV28
J: TRBJ2-2
size: -
D: -
CDR3: CASSLRQAGELFF
DNA: TGTGCCAGCAGTTTAAGGCAGGCCGGGGAGCTGTTTTTT

V: TRBV24-1
J: TRBJ2-7
size: once
D: -
CDR3: CATSDFREHEQYF
DNA: TGTGCCACCAGTGATTTTCGGGAACACGAGCAGTACTTC

V: TRBV10-2
J: TRBJ2-1
size: -
D: -
CDR3: CASSEPLGAGYNEQFF
DNA: TGCGCCAGCAGTGAGCCCCTCGGGGCGGGGTACAATGAGCAGTTCTTC

V: TRBV5-5
J: TRBJ2-7
size: -
D: TRBD1
CDR3: CASSLATGAQYEQYF
DNA: TGTGCCAGCAGCTTGGCCACAGGGGCCCAATACGAGCAGTACTTC

V: TRBV5-4
J: TRBJ2-3
size: -
D: -
CDR3: CASSFIDTQYF
DNA: TGTGCCAGCAGCTTTATAGATACGCAGTATTTT

V: TRBV29-1
J: TRBJ2-1
size: -
D: -
CDR3: CSVDRVNEQFF
DNA: TGCAGCGTTGACAGGGTAAATGAGCAGTTCTTC

V: TRBV6-5
J: TRBJ1-6
size: few
D: -
CDR3: CASTLAGNSPLHF
DNA: TGTGCCAGCACGTTGGCAGGAAATTCACCCCTCCACTTT

V: TRBV5-5
J: TRBJ2-1
size: -
D: TRBD2
CDR3: CASSWRGLAGFYNEQFF
DNA: TGTGCCAGCAGCTGGAGGGGGCTAGCGGGATTCTACAATGAGCAGTTCTTC

V: TRBV15
J: TRBJ1-4
size: -
D: -
CDR3: CATSRGDGSLRRELFF
DNA: TGTGCCACCAGCAGAGGTGACGGCTCGCTCCGGCGGGAACTGTTTTTT

V: TRBV28
J: TRBJ2-1
size: few
D: -
CDR3: CASSGSSYNEQFF
DNA: TGTGCCAGCAGCGGGAGCTCCTACAATGAGCAGTTCTTC

V: TRBV28
J: TRBJ1-5
size: once
D: TRBD1
CDR3: CASSNTGVYQPQHF
DNA: TGTGCCAGCAGTAACACAGGGGTATATCAGCCCCAGCATTTT

V: TRBV4-3
J: TRBJ2-7
size: once
D: -
CDR3: CASSQDRFETYTYEQYF
DNA: TGCGCCAGCAGCCAAGATCGCTTCGAGACTTACACCTACGAGCAGTACTTC

V: TRBV9
J: TRBJ1-2
size: -
D: -
CDR3: CASSPTGSNYGYTF
DNA: TGTGCCAGCAGCCCAACAGGGTCTAACTATGGCTACACCTTC

V: TRBV9
J: TRBJ1-2
size: -
D: TRBD1
CDR3: CASSAGTGGPGVPGYTF
DNA: TGTGCCAGCAGCGCCGGGACAGGGGGCCCAGGGGTTCCTGGCTACACCTTC

V: TRBV27
J: TRBJ2-7
size: -
D: -
CDR3: CASSLGLVYEQYF
DNA: TGTGCCAGCAGTCTCGGGTTAGTGTACGAGCAGTACTTC

V: TRBV28
J: TRBJ2-7
size: -
D: -
CDR3: CASSVSDEQYF
DNA: TGTGCCAGCAGCGTTAGCGACGAGCAGTACTTC

V: TRBV2
J: TRBJ1-1
size: -
D: TRBD1
CDR3: CASSAQGGHTEAFF
DNA: TGTGCCAGCAGTGCACAGGGGGGACACACTGAAGCTTTCTTT